This entry lists 22 T cell receptor beta chains sequenced from one sample in a study of blood T cell repertoires in COVID-19. The protocol was immunoSEQ multiplex PCR, while the TCRdb copy is restricted to in-frame clones and leaves out a portion. This repertoire shows about 200,000 clones, around 83% found once; its top ten account for roughly 7.6%. Sequenced input: peripheral blood. The receptors derive from a woman aged 45-59 years with acute or convalescent COVID-19.

The V call is TRBV4-1, the J call TRBJ2-5; 7 bases align to TRBD1. Germline V gives CDR1 MGHRA, CDR2 YSYEKL. The CDR3 is 15 amino acids. Germline trimming cut 3 bases from V and 3 bases from J; bases unmatched to any gene: 7. The CDR3 DNA reads TGCGCCAGCAGCCAGCTTGGGACAGATAAAGAGACCCAGTACTTC. It encodes CASSQLGTDKETQYF.

The count of this clone is one. J is TRBJ2-1 and V is TRBV11-3; 9 bases are a match to TRBD1. The CDR3 covers 16 residues. V lost 3 bases, J lost 10 bases, and 13 bases stayed unmatched. Germline-derived CDR1 and CDR2 are SGHNT and YENEEA. The CDR3 DNA sequence: TGTGCCAGCAGCTTTTGGGGGACAGGGTTCAAGGTGGAGCAGTTCTTC. Protein product: CASSFWGTGFKVEQFF.

V gene TRBV5-6 combines with J gene TRBJ2-7; the D gene is possibly TRBD2 (5 bases). CDR3 size: 16 residues. Per germline, CDR1 SGHDT and CDR2 YYEEEE. V was trimmed by 1 base and J by 1 base, leaving 15 bases between them. This chain's CDR3 is CASSLFTTSGSYEQYF. DNA for the CDR3: TGTGCCAGCAGCTTGTTTACTACCTCGGGGTCCTACGAGCAGTACTTC.

The count of this clone is one. The J gene is TRBJ2-3, the V gene TRBV4-1; D is unresolved. Germline V lookup: CDR1 MGHRA, CDR2 YSYEKL. Trimming pared 0 bases from V and 4 bases from J, leaving 11 bases between. The CDR3 runs to 15 residues. CDR3: CASSQEWPAADTQYF. CDR3 DNA sequence: TGCGCCAGCAGCCAAGAATGGCCGGCGGCAGATACGCAGTATTTT.

This rearrangement joins TRBV18 to TRBJ1-5; D is perhaps TRBD1 (6 bases). V lost 3 bases, J lost 4 bases, and 13 bases lay in between. Germline V lookup: CDR1 KGHSH, CDR2 LQKENI. The CDR3 spans 15 residues. The CDR3 nucleotides are TGTGCCAGCTCACCGGGACAATCGGAGAATCAGCCCCAGCATTTT. Protein product: CASSPGQSENQPQHF.

V usage is TRBV14 and J usage is TRBJ2-1, with D possibly matching TRBD2 (6 bases). The CDR3 is made up of 15 amino acids. V dropped 3 bases and J dropped 0 bases, with 9 bases sitting between them. Germline-derived CDR1 and CDR2 are SGHDN and FVKESK. DNA of the CDR3: TGTGCCAGCAGCCACCCGGGGGTCTCCTACAATGAGCAGTTCTTC. This gives the protein CASSHPGVSYNEQFF.

The DNA of the CDR3 is TGTGCCAGCAGCCAAGATCTAGGACTCACTGGATACGAGCAGTACTTC. Translating it yields CASSQDLGLTGYEQYF. The chain joins TRBV3-1 (or the pseudogene TRBV3-2) to TRBJ2-7, with a weak D call TRBD2 (5 bases). The length of the CDR3 is 16 residues. The germline V and J ends were trimmed by 0 bases and 4 bases, with 16 bases remaining between them. Germline V gene sequence: CDR1 LGHDT, CDR2 YNNKEL (reference sequence).

This clone was recorded only once. The chain carries TRBV28 and TRBJ1-2, with 8 bases matching TRBD1. Unmatched junction bases numbered 12, after V lost 5 bases and J lost 4 bases. Germline V gene sequence: CDR1 MDHEN, CDR2 SYDVKM. This CDR3 has 16 amino acids. As DNA, the CDR3 is TGTGCCAGCAGTCTGCCCCGACAGGGGTCAGGCTATGGCTACACCTTC. It encodes CASSLPRQGSGYGYTF.

V usage is TRBV20-1 and J usage is TRBJ2-7; 8 bases line up with TRBD2. Germline assignment: CDR1 DFQATT and CDR2 SNEGSKA (reference sequence). The CDR3 has 18 residues. The junction had 18 bases not matched to a gene; V was cut back by 4 bases and J by 1 base. The CDR3 DNA is TGCAGTGCTAATGACCCGGAGAGGACTAGCTCCAAATCCTACGAGCAGTACTTC. It encodes CSANDPERTSSKSYEQYF.

The V call is TRBV10-3, the J call TRBJ1-2; a weak D match, TRBD1 (5 bases). CDR3 length: 15 residues. Germline V gene sequence: CDR1 ENHRY, CDR2 SYGVKD. The V and J ends lost 5 bases and 3 bases respectively, with 16 bases between them. CDR3 region: CAISHTTDSDYGYTF. The CDR3 bases are TGTGCCATCAGTCATACTACCGACAGTGACTATGGCTACACCTTC.

This rearrangement joins TRBV5-1 to TRBJ1-3, with D unclear. Germline V gene sequence: CDR1 SGHRS, CDR2 YFSETQ. The CDR3 length is 14 residues. V was clipped by 2 bases and J by 7 bases, with 13 bases between them. DNA for the CDR3: TGCGCCAGCAGCTTAGCACCCGGCGGGAACACCATATATTTT. This codes for CASSLAPGGNTIYF.

This chain's CDR3 is CASSLRVAGYNEQFF. CDR3 DNA sequence: TGTGCCAGCAGCTTGAGGGTAGCGGGGTACAATGAGCAGTTCTTC. V gene TRBV5-6 combines with J gene TRBJ2-1, with TRBD2 matching over 8 bases. The junction had 4 bases not matched to a gene; V was cut back by 1 base and J by 4 bases. CDR1 is SGHDT and CDR2 is YYEEEE in the germline V gene. CDR3 length: 15 residues.

A few counts support this clone. The gene calls are TRBV12-5 and TRBJ2-2, with D unresolved. Trimming left V 3 bases short and J 5 bases short, with 4 bases between. This CDR3 comprises 12 residues. Germline CDR1 and CDR2: LGHNT and FRNRAP. The CDR3 DNA reads TGTGCTAGTGGTTTCGGGACCGGGGAGCTGTTTTTT. Translated: CASGFGTGELFF.

This clone has a single count. Written as DNA, the CDR3 is TGTGCCAGCTCAGACGACAGGGGAAGCTCCTACGAGCAGTACTTC. Translation gives CASSDDRGSSYEQYF. V usage is TRBV18 and J usage is TRBJ2-7; 8 bases map to TRBD1. The CDR3 contains 15 residues. The V segment lost 5 bases and the J segment 0 bases; nucleotides outside the gene matches: 6. Germline lookup yields CDR1 KGHSH and CDR2 LQKENI.

The sample holds one count of this clone. The chain has TRBV28 and TRBJ1-1; 7 nucleotides align to TRBD1. The CDR3 totals 16 residues. The germline CDR1 and CDR2 sequences are MDHEN and SYDVKM. Trimming cost V 5 bases and J 4 bases; bases outside gene matches: 13. CDR3: CASSKAHSGGGTEAFF. CDR3 bases: TGTGCCAGCAGTAAAGCACATTCAGGGGGTGGCACTGAAGCTTTCTTT. The full variable domain, its missing parts supplied by reference TRBV28 and TRBJ1-1, is DVKVTQSSRYLVKRTGEKVFLECVQDMDHENMFWYRQDPGLGLRLIYFSYDVKMKEKGDIPEGYSVSREKKERFSLILESASTNQTSMYLCASSKAHSGGGTEAFFGQGTRLTVV.

The chain couples TRBV19 to TRBJ1-1; D unclear. The CDR3 consists of 14 residues. V was trimmed by 4 bases and J by 4 bases, leaving 13 bases between them. Germline loops: CDR1 LNHDA, CDR2 SQIVND (reference sequence). CDR3 residues: CASSRVLSGTEAFF. The DNA of the CDR3 is TGTGCCAGTAGTAGGGTACTCAGCGGCACTGAAGCTTTCTTT.

The CDR3 here is CATSDPHRDGTDTQYF. Written as DNA, the CDR3 is TGTGCCACCAGTGATCCCCACAGGGACGGCACAGATACGCAGTATTTT. V usage is TRBV24-1 and J usage is TRBJ2-3; the D gene is possibly TRBD1 (6 bases). Germline V gene sequence: CDR1 KGHDR, CDR2 SFDVKD. This CDR3 comprises 16 residues. V was shortened by 3 bases and J by 1 base, with 13 bases between the two germline ends.

The chain couples TRBV12-3 or TRBV12-4 to TRBJ1-1, with 7 bases fitting TRBD1. V lost 4 bases to trimming and J lost 6 bases; unmatched junction nucleotides: 5. The CDR3 is made up of 13 amino acids. The CDR3 DNA reads TGTGCCAGCAGTTCCGGACAGGTCGCTGAAGCTTTCTTT. This codes for CASSSGQVAEAFF.

The chain is built from TRBV2 and TRBJ1-4; the D gene is possibly TRBD1 (5 bases). CDR3 length: 15 amino acids. The V gene lost 3 bases and the J gene lost 8 bases, with 16 bases spanning the gap. Germline CDR1 reads SNHLY; CDR2 reads FYNNEI. Here the CDR3 DNA reads TGTGCCAGCAGTGAGGGAGGGGCGCGCGGAGAAAAACTGTTTTTT. As protein: CASSEGGARGEKLFF.

This chain joins TRBV6-5 and TRBJ1-5, with 9 bases identical to TRBD1. V gave up 7 bases and J gave up 6 bases; unmatched junction bases: 10. The CDR3 is made up of 15 amino acids. Looked up from germline, CDR1 is MNHEY and CDR2 is SVGAGI. The CDR3 loop is CASKRTGEMGQPQHF. In DNA form, the CDR3 reads TGTGCCAGCAAAAGGACAGGGGAGATGGGTCAGCCCCAGCATTTT.

V gene TRBV19 combines with J gene TRBJ1-1, with 8 bases aligning to TRBD1. The trim removed 3 bases at V and 5 bases at J, leaving 5 bases unmatched. The CDR3 spans 14 residues. Per germline, CDR1 LNHDA and CDR2 SQIVND (reference sequence). CDR3 region: CASSMDRVGTEAFF. For the CDR3, the DNA is TGTGCCAGTAGTATGGACAGGGTAGGAACTGAAGCTTTCTTT.

The V call is TRBV7-9, the J call TRBJ2-1; no firm D call. The germline V gene encodes CDR1 SEHNR and CDR2 FQNEAQ (reference sequence). Trimming removed 1 base from V and 4 bases from J, with 5 bases in between. This CDR3 spans 13 amino acids. The CDR3 loop reads CASSLGSYNEQFF. CDR3 coding DNA: TGTGCCAGCAGCTTAGGTAGTTACAATGAGCAGTTCTTC.